Following are 22 T cell receptor beta chains from one sample sequenced in a study of blood T cell repertoires in COVID-19. The data were produced by immunoSEQ multiplex PCR, yet TCRdb's version contains in-frame clones alone and is incomplete. The repertoire holds fewer than 250,000 clones, with around 89% as singletons. Sequencing was performed on peripheral blood. These receptors all stem from a human donor in a cohort sampled during active COVID-19.

Concerning this clone itself: Because the CDR3 is missing its conserved closing phenylalanine or tryptophan, this is likely a read error. No DNA is shown, since the ends of the CDR3 on it are uncertain; the CDR3 is the one TCRdb lists. The chain uses TRBV5-4 and TRBJ2-7; TRBD1, the table's D call, was not compared with the DNA. From its first to its last residue, the CDR3 has 8 amino acids. Per the germline V gene, CDR1 is SGHNT and CDR2 is YYREEE (reference sequence). The CDR3 protein is CASSFYTI.

This rearrangement joins TRBV29-1 to TRBJ2-1; 10 bases line up with TRBD2. With 3 bases clipped from V and 6 bases from J, the junction kept 5 bases outside the gene matches. This CDR3 is 14 amino acids long. CDR1 and CDR2 (germline): SQVTM, ANQGSEA. CDR3 nucleotides: TGCAGCGTTGAGGGCCTAGCGGGAGTCAATGAGCAGTTCTTC. Residues: CSVEGLAGVNEQFF.

This clone was detected once. The chain combines TRBV19 with TRBJ1-3; D is uncertain. V was trimmed by 3 bases and J by 0 bases, leaving 6 bases between them. CDR3 size: 14 residues. CDR1 is LNHDA and CDR2 is SQIVND in the germline V gene (reference sequence). CDR3 sequence reads: CASSITRSGNTIYF. The DNA of the CDR3 is TGTGCCAGTAGTATTACACGCTCTGGAAACACCATATATTTT.

The chain recombines TRBV28 with TRBJ2-7; 7 nucleotides match TRBD2. J gave up 4 bases and V 5 bases, and 11 bases lay outside the gene matches. The CDR3 has 15 residues. The germline gives CDR1 MDHEN, CDR2 SYDVKM. As DNA, the CDR3 is TGTGCCAGCAGTCCCGCCGGGACTATCGCTTACGAGCAGTACTTC. Translation gives CASSPAGTIAYEQYF.

V is TRBV4-2 and J is TRBJ2-6; 10 bases align to TRBD2. Germline CDR1 LGHNA, CDR2 YNFKEQ. V was pared by 1 base and J by 3 bases, with 12 bases of the junction left unmatched. The CDR3 is 20 amino acids. CDR3 amino acids: CASSQVSELAGLFGANVLTF. The CDR3 DNA reads TGTGCCAGCAGCCAAGTAAGTGAACTAGCGGGATTATTTGGGGCCAACGTCCTGACTTTC.

The chain links TRBV5-1 to TRBJ2-5; 13 bases map to TRBD2. V dropped 4 bases and J dropped 0; count of bases not matched to a gene: 12. CDR1 SGHRS and CDR2 YFSETQ come from the germline V gene. There are 19 residues in the CDR3. As DNA, the CDR3 is TGCGCCAGCAGCCCAACACGGACTAGCGGGGGCGTACACCAAGAGACCCAGTACTTC. Its protein product is CASSPTRTSGGVHQETQYF.

The chain is built from TRBV2 and TRBJ2-1; 7 nucleotides agree with TRBD2. J lost 6 bases, V lost 5 bases, and 4 bases had no gene match. CDR3 length: 13 residues. CDR1 and CDR2 from the germline V gene are SNHLY and FYNNEI. The CDR3 loop reads CASSRLAANEQFF. CDR3 nucleotides: TGTGCCAGCAGTAGACTAGCCGCCAATGAGCAGTTCTTC.

V and J are TRBV7-8 and TRBJ2-1, with 9 nucleotides matching TRBD2. The CDR3 loop spans 14 amino acids. Germline trimming cut 4 bases from V and 15 bases from J; bases unmatched to any gene: 13. Germline loops: CDR1 SGHVS, CDR2 FQNEAQ. CDR3 residues: CASSSPKAGGSGFF. CDR3 nucleotides: TGTGCCAGCAGCTCACCCAAAGCGGGAGGTAGCGGGTTCTTC. The variable domain in full, with the rest retrieved from reference TRBV7-8 and TRBJ2-1, is GAGVSQSPRYKVAKRGQDVALRCDPISGHVSLFWYQQALGQGPEFLTYFQNEAQLDKSGLPSDRFFAERPEGSVSTLKIQRTQQEDSAVYLCASSSPKAGGSGFFGPGTRLTVL.

This clone has just one count. The chain uses TRBV6-1 and TRBJ1-6; 7 nucleotides align to TRBD1. The CDR3 extends over 19 amino acids. V was pared by 1 base and J by 0 bases, with 9 bases of the junction left unmatched. CDR1 is MNHNS and CDR2 is SASEGT in the germline V gene. The CDR3 reads CASSEVYVTGSSYNSPLHF. The CDR3 bases are TGTGCCAGCAGTGAAGTGTATGTGACAGGGAGCTCCTATAATTCACCCCTCCACTTT.

This rearrangement joins TRBV14 to TRBJ1-5, with D maybe TRBD1 (6 bases). V lost 6 bases and J lost 7, with 19 bases in between. CDR3 length equals 15 residues. Germline CDR1 SGHDN, CDR2 FVKESK. CDR3 residues: CASRITGTSGQPQHF. The DNA of the CDR3 is TGTGCCAGCAGAATTACCGGGACATCAGGACAGCCCCAGCATTTT.

This sequence joins TRBV6-2 or TRBV6-3 and TRBJ2-5; 10 bases line up with TRBD2. Germline CDR1 is MNHEY and CDR2 is SVGEGT. J gave up 4 bases and V 3 bases, and 8 bases lay outside the gene matches. This CDR3 is 16 amino acids long. The CDR3 DNA reads TGTGCCAGCAGTTATGGGCTAGCGGGAGTAGGAGAGACCCAGTACTTC. Amino acids: CASSYGLAGVGETQYF.

V and J are TRBV12-5 and TRBJ2-5; no definite D call. The CDR3 has 14 amino acids. V gave up 0 bases and J gave up 0 bases, with 5 bases separating them. Germline V gene data show CDR1 as LGHNT and CDR2 as FRNRAP. For the CDR3, the DNA is TGTGCTAGTGGTTTGGTAAACAACCAAGAGACCCAGTACTTC. It specifies CASGLVNNQETQYF. The entire variable domain, with the rest obtained from reference TRBV12-5 and TRBJ2-5, is as follows: DARVTQTPRHKVTEMGQEVTMRCQPILGHNTVFWYRQTMMQGLELLAYFRNRAPLDDSGMPKDRFSAEMPDATLATLKIQPSEPRDSAVYFCASGLVNNQETQYFGPGTRLLVL.

This sequence joins TRBV11-2 and TRBJ2-1; D is undetermined. Looked up from germline, CDR1 is SGHAT and CDR2 is FQNNGV. Trimming left V 2 bases short and J 7 bases short, with 6 bases between. This CDR3 contains 12 residues. This CDR3 reads CASSLQDNEQFF. CDR3 bases: TGTGCCAGCAGCTTACAGGATAATGAGCAGTTCTTC.

This chain links TRBV15 with TRBJ2-6; D is unclear. This CDR3 contains 15 residues. Germline loops: CDR1 LNHNV, CDR2 YYDKDF (reference sequence). Trimming stripped 4 bases from V and 2 bases from J, with 9 bases between. Written as DNA, the CDR3 is TGTGCCACCAGCACTGGGCCCCCTGGGGCCAACGTCCTGACTTTC. Translation gives CATSTGPPGANVLTF.

Here the CDR3 DNA reads TGTGCAAGTCGCTTTATACCGGGACAGCATGCAACTAATGAAAAACTGTTTTTT. This translates into CASRFIPGQHATNEKLFF. V is TRBV12-2 and J is TRBJ1-4; TRBD1 is taken as the D call from the table, unchecked against the DNA. TRBV12-2 is recorded as a pseudogene. This CDR3 has 18 amino acids.

The chain uses TRBV18 and TRBJ1-1; D call uncertain. The germline V gene encodes CDR1 KGHSH and CDR2 LQKENI. With 4 bases removed from V and 1 base from J, the gap between germline ends came to 7 bases. This CDR3 spans 13 amino acids. CDR3 bases: TGTGCCAGCTCACGAAAACAGAACACTGAAGCTTTCTTT. It codes for CASSRKQNTEAFF.

The chain uses TRBV7-9 and TRBJ1-3, with D unresolved. The length of the CDR3 is 12 residues. V gave up 5 bases and J gave up 4 bases, with 6 bases separating them. Germline values: CDR1 SEHNR, CDR2 FQNEAQ (reference sequence). The CDR3 sequence is CASSLLGNTIYF. CDR3 sequence (DNA): TGTGCCAGCAGCCTCCTAGGAAACACCATATATTTT.

The rearrangement links TRBV6-5 to TRBJ2-7; a possible D gene is TRBD2 (6 bases). The germline V gene encodes CDR1 MNHEY and CDR2 SVGAGI. CDR3 size: 15 residues. Trimming shortened V by 2 bases and J by 5 bases, and 16 bases separated the two germline ends. For the CDR3, the DNA is TGTGCCAGCAGTTACATGGCGGGGTTCACGGACGAGCAGTACTTC. It is translated as CASSYMAGFTDEQYF.

The V gene is TRBV6-6, the J gene TRBJ2-4; 7 bases align to TRBD1. This CDR3 region has 17 residues. Germline assignment: CDR1 MNHNY and CDR2 SVGAGI (reference sequence). After removal of 5 bases from V and 1 base from J, the junction contained 11 bases not matched to a gene. CDR3 residues: CASSRRHEDRAKNIQYF. The CDR3 DNA is TGTGCCAGCAGTCGACGACACGAGGACAGGGCCAAAAACATTCAGTACTTC.

V is TRBV3-1 (or the pseudogene TRBV3-2) and J is TRBJ2-7; 8 bases line up with TRBD1. Germline CDR1 and CDR2: LGHDT and YNNKEL (reference sequence). The CDR3 sequence is 15 residues long. With 1 base clipped from V and 0 bases from J, the junction kept 2 bases outside the gene matches. In DNA, the CDR3 is TGTGCCAGCAGCCAAGCGGGACAGGCCTCCTACGAGCAGTACTTC. Protein: CASSQAGQASYEQYF.

The J gene is TRBJ2-3, the V gene TRBV19, with 10 bases matching TRBD1. CDR1 and CDR2 from the germline V gene are LNHDA and SQIVND (reference sequence). The CDR3 is 14 amino acids. V lost 6 bases, J lost 11 bases, and 11 bases stayed unmatched. The CDR3, as DNA: TGTGCCAGTAGCGTTCGGGACAGGGGAGGTCGGCAGTATTTT. It specifies CASSVRDRGGRQYF.

The chain employs TRBV27 and TRBJ1-6; D uncertain. Germline CDR1 and CDR2: MNHEY and SMNVEV (reference sequence). This CDR3 spans 13 amino acids. V was pared by 6 bases and J by 9 bases, with 12 bases between. The CDR3 region has the DNA TGTGCCAGCAGGGGCGGAGGTCCTTCACCCCTCCACTTT. Its translation is CASRGGGPSPLHF.